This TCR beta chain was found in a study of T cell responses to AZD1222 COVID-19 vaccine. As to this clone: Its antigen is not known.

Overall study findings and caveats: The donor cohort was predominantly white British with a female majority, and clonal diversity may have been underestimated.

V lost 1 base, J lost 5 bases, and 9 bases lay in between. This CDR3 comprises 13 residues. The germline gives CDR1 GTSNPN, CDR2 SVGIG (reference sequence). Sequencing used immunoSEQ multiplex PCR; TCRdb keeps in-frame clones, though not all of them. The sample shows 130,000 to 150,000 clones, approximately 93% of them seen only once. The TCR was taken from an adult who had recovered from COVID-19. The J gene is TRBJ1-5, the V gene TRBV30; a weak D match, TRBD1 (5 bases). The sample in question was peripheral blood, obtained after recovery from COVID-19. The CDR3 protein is CAWSESGYQPQHF. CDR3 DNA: TGTGCCTGGAGTGAGTCAGGGTATCAGCCCCAGCATTTT.